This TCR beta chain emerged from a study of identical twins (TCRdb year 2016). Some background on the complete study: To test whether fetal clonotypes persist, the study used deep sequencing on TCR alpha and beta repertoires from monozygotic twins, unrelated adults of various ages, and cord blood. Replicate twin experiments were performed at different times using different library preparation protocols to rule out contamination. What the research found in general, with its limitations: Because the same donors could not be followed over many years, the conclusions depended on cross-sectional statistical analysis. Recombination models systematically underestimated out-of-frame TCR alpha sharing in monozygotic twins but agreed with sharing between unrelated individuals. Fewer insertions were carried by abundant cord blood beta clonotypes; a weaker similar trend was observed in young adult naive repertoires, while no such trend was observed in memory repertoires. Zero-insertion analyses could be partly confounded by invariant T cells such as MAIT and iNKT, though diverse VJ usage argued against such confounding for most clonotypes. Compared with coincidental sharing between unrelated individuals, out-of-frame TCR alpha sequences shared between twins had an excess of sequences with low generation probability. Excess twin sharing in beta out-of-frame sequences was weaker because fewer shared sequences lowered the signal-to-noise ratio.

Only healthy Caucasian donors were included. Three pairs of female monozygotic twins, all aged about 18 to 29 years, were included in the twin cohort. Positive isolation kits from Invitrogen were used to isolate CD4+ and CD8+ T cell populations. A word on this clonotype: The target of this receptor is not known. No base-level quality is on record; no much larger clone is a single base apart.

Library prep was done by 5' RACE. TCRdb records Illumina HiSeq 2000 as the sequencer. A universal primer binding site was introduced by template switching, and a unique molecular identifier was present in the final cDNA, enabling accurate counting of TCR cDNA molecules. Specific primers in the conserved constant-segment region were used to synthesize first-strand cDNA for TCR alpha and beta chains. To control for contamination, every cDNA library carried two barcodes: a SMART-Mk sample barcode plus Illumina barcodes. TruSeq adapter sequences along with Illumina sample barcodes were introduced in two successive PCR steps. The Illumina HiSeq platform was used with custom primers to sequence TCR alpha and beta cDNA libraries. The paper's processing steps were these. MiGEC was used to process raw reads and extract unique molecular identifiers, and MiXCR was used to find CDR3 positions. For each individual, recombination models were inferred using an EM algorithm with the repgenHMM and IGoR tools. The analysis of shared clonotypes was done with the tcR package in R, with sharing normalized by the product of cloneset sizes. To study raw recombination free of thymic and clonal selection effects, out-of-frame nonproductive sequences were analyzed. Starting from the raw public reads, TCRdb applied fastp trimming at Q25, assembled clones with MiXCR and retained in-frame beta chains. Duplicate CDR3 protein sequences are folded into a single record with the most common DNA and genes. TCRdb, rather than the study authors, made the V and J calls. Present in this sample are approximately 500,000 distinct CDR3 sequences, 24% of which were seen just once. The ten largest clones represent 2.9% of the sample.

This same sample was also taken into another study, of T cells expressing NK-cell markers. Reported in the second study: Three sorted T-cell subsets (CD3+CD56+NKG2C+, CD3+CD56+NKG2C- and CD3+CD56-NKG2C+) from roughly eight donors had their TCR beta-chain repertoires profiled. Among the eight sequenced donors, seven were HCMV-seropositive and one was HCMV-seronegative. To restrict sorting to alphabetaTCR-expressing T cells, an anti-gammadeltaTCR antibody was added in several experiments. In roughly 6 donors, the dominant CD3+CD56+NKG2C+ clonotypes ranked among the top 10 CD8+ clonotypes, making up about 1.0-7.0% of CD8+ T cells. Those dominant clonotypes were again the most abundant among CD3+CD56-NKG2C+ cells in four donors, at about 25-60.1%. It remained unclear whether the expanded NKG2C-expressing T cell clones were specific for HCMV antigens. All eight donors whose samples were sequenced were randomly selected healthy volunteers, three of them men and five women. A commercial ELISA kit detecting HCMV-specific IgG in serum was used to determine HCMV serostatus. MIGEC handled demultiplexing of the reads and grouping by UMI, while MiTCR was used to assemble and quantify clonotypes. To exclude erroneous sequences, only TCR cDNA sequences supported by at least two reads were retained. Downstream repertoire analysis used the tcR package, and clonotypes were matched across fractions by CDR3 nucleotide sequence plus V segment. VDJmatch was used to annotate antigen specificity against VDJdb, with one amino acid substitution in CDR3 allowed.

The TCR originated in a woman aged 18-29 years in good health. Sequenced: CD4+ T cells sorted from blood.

In nucleotide form, the sequence is TGTGCCAGCTCGAGGGGCAGAGGAGCGGGTTACAAAAACATTCAGTACTTC. Protein translation: CASSRGRGAGYKNIQYF. The chain couples TRBV6-1 to TRBJ2-4; TRBD2 might be the D gene, on 6 matching bases. From a lookup of the germline V gene, CDR1 and CDR2 are MNHNS and SASEGT. V is clipped by 8 bases and J by 3 bases, and the sequence between their germline boundaries is 23 bases long. Including the terminal cysteine and phenylalanine, the CDR3 comprises 17 residues. Only CDR3 DNA remains: 51 bases, in frame from the first base.